The 7 T cell receptor beta chains in this list originate from one sample, sequenced in a study of T cell changes during pregnancy in multiple sclerosis. Only in-frame clones appear in the TCRdb table, and some are missing; sequencing was by immunoSEQ multiplex PCR. The repertoire consists of roughly 30,000 clones, with 75% to 90% occurring once and the leading ten covering approximately 0.6%. Specimen: CD4+ T cells from peripheral blood mononuclear cells, collected in the first trimester of pregnancy. The receptors derive from a female donor in good health, enrolled as a control in a pregnancy study.

To note about this clone: In the same sample, other DNA sequences code for this CDR3. V gene TRBV29-1 combines with J gene TRBJ2-1; D unclear. The V and J ends lost 4 bases and 7 bases respectively, with 17 bases between them. The CDR3 consists of 14 residues. Germline V gives CDR1 SQVTM, CDR2 ANQGSEA. This chain's CDR3 is CSVAMREWSNEQFF. The DNA of the CDR3 is TGCAGCGTTGCTATGCGAGAGTGGTCGAATGAGCAGTTCTTC.

V is TRBV4-2 and J is TRBJ2-2; D is unresolved. V was cut by 2 bases and J by 1 base, with 5 bases left in between. Germline CDR1 and CDR2: LGHNA and YNFKEQ. This CDR3 has 14 amino acids. This CDR3 reads CASSQQENTGELFF. DNA of the CDR3: TGTGCCAGCAGCCAACAGGAGAACACCGGGGAGCTGTTTTTT.

V is TRBV19 and J is TRBJ2-4; possible D gene TRBD1, 6 bases. Germline CDR1 and CDR2: LNHDA and SQIVND (reference sequence). The V end was cut by 4 bases, the J end by 4 bases, with 14 bases between. The CDR3 contains 15 residues. As DNA, the CDR3 is TGTGCCAGTAGTACTCAGGGGCTACTAAAAAACATTCAGTACTTC. This translates into CASSTQGLLKNIQYF.

The chain recombines TRBV7-8 with TRBJ2-2; D unresolved. V lost 5 bases to trimming and J lost 8 bases, with 6 bases between them. CDR1 is SGHVS and CDR2 is FQNEAQ in the germline V gene. The CDR3 is 11 residues long. The CDR3 nucleotides read TGTGCCAGCAGCCGGGTGGGGGAGCTGTTTTTT. Its translation is CASSRVGELFF.

The chain recombines TRBV7-9 with TRBJ1-2, with 7 nucleotides matching TRBD1. Germline V CDR1 and CDR2: SEHNR, FQNEAQ (reference sequence). The CDR3 covers 14 residues. V shed 1 base, J shed 8 bases, and the junction held 7 bases outside the gene matches. CDR3 region: CASSLGRQGFGYTF. The DNA of the CDR3 is TGTGCCAGCAGCTTAGGGCGACAGGGTTTCGGCTACACCTTC.

The V and J genes are TRBV19 and TRBJ2-5, with a tentative D call TRBD2 (7 bases). V shed 3 bases and J shed 5 bases, with 16 bases lying between them. Germline CDR1 LNHDA, CDR2 SQIVND (reference sequence). The CDR3 is 15 residues long. Here the CDR3 reads CASSMFSGGDETQYF. As DNA, the CDR3 is TGTGCCAGTAGTATGTTTTCGGGGGGCGATGAGACCCAGTACTTC.

In this sample, this clone turned up a few times. For the CDR3, the DNA is TGTGCCAGCAGTCGGGACAGGGGTAACTATGGCTACACCTTC. It encodes CASSRDRGNYGYTF. The V call is TRBV7-2, the J call TRBJ1-2, with 10 bases lining up with TRBD1. Germline V gives CDR1 SGHTA, CDR2 FQGNSA. V shed 6 bases, J shed 1 base, and the junction held 2 bases outside the gene matches. This CDR3 has 14 amino acids.